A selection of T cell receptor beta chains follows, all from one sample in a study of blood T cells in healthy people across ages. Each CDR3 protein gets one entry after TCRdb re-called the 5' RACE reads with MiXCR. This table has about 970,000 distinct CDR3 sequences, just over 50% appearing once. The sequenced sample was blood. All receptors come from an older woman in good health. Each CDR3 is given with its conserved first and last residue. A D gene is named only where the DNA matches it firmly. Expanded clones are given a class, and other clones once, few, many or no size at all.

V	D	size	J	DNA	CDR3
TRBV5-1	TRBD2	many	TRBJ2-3	TGCGCCAGCAGCTTGCCCTTGGGACTATTCACAGATACGCAGTATTTT	CASSLPLGLFTDTQYF
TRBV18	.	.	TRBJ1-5	TGTGCCAGCTCGACGGGTCCTAGCCAGCCCCAGCATTTT	CASSTGPSQPQHF
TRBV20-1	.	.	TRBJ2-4	TGCAGTGCTCCGGGCGGCGGCGTAGCCAAAAACATTCAGTACTTC	CSAPGGGVAKNIQYF
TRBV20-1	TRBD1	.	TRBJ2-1	TGCAGTGCTAGAGGCGAGACAGGGGGTTCCGGTGGGCAGTTCTTC	CSARGETGGSGGQFF
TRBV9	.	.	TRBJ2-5	TGTGCCAGCAGCGTAGGGCAGGGTATGAAGACCCAGTACTTC	CASSVGQGMKTQYF
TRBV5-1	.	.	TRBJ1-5	TGCGCCAGCAGCATGGGGGTCGGTCAGCCCCAGCATTTT	CASSMGVGQPQHF
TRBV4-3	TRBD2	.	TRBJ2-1	TGCGCCAGCAGCGTGGTAGCGGGAGCGACTGAGCAGTTCTTC	CASSVVAGATEQFF
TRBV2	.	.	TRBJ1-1	TGTGCCAGCAGTGAACAGGGTATAACTGAAGCTTTCTTT	CASSEQGITEAFF
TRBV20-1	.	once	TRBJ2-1	TGCAGTGCTAGATTAGCGGACTCCTACAATGAGCAGTTCTTC	CSARLADSYNEQFF
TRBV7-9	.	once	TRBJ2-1	TGTGCCAGCAGCTTAGTCGGCATTTCAATCTACAATGAGCAGTTCTTC	CASSLVGISIYNEQFF
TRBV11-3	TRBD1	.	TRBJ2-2	TGTGCCAGCAGCTCCGGACAGGGAGGCACCGGGGAGCTGTTTTTT	CASSSGQGGTGELFF
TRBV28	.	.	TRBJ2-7	TGTGCCAGCGGAGAGGGGTTTGCCTACGAGCAGTACTTC	CASGEGFAYEQYF
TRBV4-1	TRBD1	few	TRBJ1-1	TGCGCCAGCAGCCAAGGGACAGGGGCTGAAGCTTTCTTT	CASSQGTGAEAFF
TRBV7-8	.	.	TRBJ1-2	TGTGCCAGCAGCCCAGGCACCTCTGATGGCTACACCTTC	CASSPGTSDGYTF
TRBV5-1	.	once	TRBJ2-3	TGCGCCAGCAGCTTGGCGGACGATCCCACCACAGATACGCAGTATTTT	CASSLADDPTTDTQYF
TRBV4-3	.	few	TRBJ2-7	TGCGCCAGCAGCCAAGGCCGACAAGTCGGCGAGCAGTACTTC	CASSQGRQVGEQYF
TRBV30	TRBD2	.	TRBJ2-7	TGTGCCTGGAGTGGGACTAGCGGAACTCCCTACGAGCAGTACTTC	CAWSGTSGTPYEQYF
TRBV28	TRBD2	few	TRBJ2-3	TGTGCCAGCATAGCGGGAGGCCGTAGACCCACAGATACGCAGTATTTT	CASIAGGRRPTDTQYF
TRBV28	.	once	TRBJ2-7	TGTGCCAGCAGTTTAGGCCAGACAAGGGTCTGCGAGCAGTACTTC	CASSLGQTRVCEQYF
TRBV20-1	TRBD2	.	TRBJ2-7	TGCAGTGCTAGAGATCGCCTCCTAGCGGGATCCTACAATGAGCAGTACTTC	CSARDRLLAGSYNEQYF
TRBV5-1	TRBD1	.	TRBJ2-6	TGCGCCAGCAGCTCGACAGGGATGGCGCGCTCTGGGGCCAACGTCCTGACTTTC	CASSSTGMARSGANVLTF
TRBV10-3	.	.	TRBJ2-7	TGTGCCATCAGGGAAGGACGAGCGGCCCCTAGCGAGCAGTACTTC	CAIREGRAAPSEQYF
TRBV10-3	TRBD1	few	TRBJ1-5	TGTGCCATCAGAGCGGGACAGACCCAGCCCCAGCATTTT	CAIRAGQTQPQHF
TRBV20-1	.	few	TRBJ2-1	TGCAGTGCTACGTTCCTAGCCCGTGAGCAGTTCTTC	CSATFLAREQFF
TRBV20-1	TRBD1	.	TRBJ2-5	TGCAGTGCTAGTCACCCCGGGACAGGGGGCGCAGAAGAGACCCAGTACTTC	CSASHPGTGGAEETQYF
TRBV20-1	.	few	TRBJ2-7	TGCAGTGCCTCCTCGTTTGTAGTGAGACCCTACGAGCAGTACTTC	CSASSFVVRPYEQYF
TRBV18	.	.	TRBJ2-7	TGTGCCAGCTCACCTGGGGACGGAGACTACGAGCAGTACTTC	CASSPGDGDYEQYF
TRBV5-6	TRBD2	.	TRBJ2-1	TGTGCCAGCTCCTCCATAGCGGGGGTCTACAATGAGCAGTTCTTC	CASSSIAGVYNEQFF
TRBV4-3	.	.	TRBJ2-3	TGCGCCAGCAGCCAAGATCGAGGGGCGGGTACGCAGTATTTT	CASSQDRGAGTQYF
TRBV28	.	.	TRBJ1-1	TGTGCCAGCAGTTTATTGGTCAGGGGCTCTGAAGCTTTCTTT	CASSLLVRGSEAFF
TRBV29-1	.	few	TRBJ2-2	TGCAGCGTCAAGGGAAATCACTTGGGGAACACCGGGGAGCTGTTTTTT	CSVKGNHLGNTGELFF
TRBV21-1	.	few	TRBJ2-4	TGTGCCAGCAGCATCCACAGGGGGAAGTACTTC	CASSIHRGKYF
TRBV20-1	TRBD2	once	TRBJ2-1	TGCAGTGCTAGGGGGATTGACGGGAGGGCGGACAATGAGCAGTTCTTC	CSARGIDGRADNEQFF
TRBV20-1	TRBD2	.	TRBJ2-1	TGCAGTGCTTCCAGCGGGAGGATAGTCGATGAGCAGTTCTTC	CSASSGRIVDEQFF
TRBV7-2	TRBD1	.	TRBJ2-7	TGTGCCAGCAGCACCGGACAGGGGGTTTCCTACGAGCAGTACTTC	CASSTGQGVSYEQYF
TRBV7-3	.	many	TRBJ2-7	TGTGCCAGCAGCCCACTAGCTGGGCACTACGAGCAGTACTTC	CASSPLAGHYEQYF
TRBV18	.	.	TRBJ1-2	TGTGCCAGCTCCGAGGACCATAACTATGGCTACACCTTC	CASSEDHNYGYTF
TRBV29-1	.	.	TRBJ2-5	TGCAGCGTTGAAGGAGGTGGGACCCTACAAGAGACCCAGTACTTC	CSVEGGGTLQETQYF
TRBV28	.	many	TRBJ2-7	TGTGCCAGCAGTTTGGTTCTTAGCTACGAGCAGTACTTC	CASSLVLSYEQYF
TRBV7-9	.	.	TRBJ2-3	TGTGCCAGCAGCTTCTCTACAGGAACCACAGATACGCAGTATTTT	CASSFSTGTTDTQYF
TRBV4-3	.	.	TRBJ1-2	TGCGCCAGCAGCCAAGTAATCGGGCAGATCTATGGCTACACCTTC	CASSQVIGQIYGYTF
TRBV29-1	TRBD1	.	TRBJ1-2	TGCAGCGTTGAAGGGCGGGACAGCTATGGCTACACCTTC	CSVEGRDSYGYTF
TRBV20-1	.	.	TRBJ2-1	TGCAGTGCTAGAGCTGACGTATTCTCCTACAATGAGCAGTTCTTC	CSARADVFSYNEQFF
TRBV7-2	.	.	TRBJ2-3	TGTGCCAGCAGCTTGAGTAGCGAGTCTAGCACAGATACGCAGTATTTT	CASSLSSESSTDTQYF
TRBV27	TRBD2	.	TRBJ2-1	TGTGCCAGCTCCCATAGCGGGAGGGCCTACAATGAGCAGTTCTTC	CASSHSGRAYNEQFF
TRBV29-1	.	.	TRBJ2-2	TGCAGCGTTTGGGACTACACCGGGGAGCTGTTTTTT	CSVWDYTGELFF
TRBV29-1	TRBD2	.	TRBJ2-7	TGCAGCGTTGCGGGACTAGCGGGAGGATTAAGGCAGTACTTC	CSVAGLAGGLRQYF
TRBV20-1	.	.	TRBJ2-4	TGCAGTGTCTCGAGACTATCAGCCAAAAACATTCAGTACTTC	CSVSRLSAKNIQYF
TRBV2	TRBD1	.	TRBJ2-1	TGTGCCAGCAGTTATCGGACAGGGGAAAGGAATGAGCAGTTCTTC	CASSYRTGERNEQFF